This T cell receptor (beta chain) was profiled in a study of blood T cell repertoires in COVID-19. Looking at the study overall: Specimens from acute and convalescent COVID-19 originated in the United States, Italy and Spain. In each case, the material was cDNA or gDNA derived from T cells, B-cell-depleted T cells, or PBMCs.

Trimming pared 1 base from V and 0 bases from J, leaving 12 bases between. This CDR3 comprises 16 residues. Germline lookup yields CDR1 SGHDN and CDR2 FVKESK. Per the original methods: Reference gene primer amplification gave estimated nucleated cell counts. Using immunoSEQ multiplex PCR, the repertoire was profiled, and TCRdb retains in-frame clones only, with some absent. D and trimming were read from the DNA, whereas the V and J calls and clone size are those reported in that table. The sample carries about 88,000 clones, approximately 87% recorded once. Sequencing was done on a sample of peripheral blood. The genes are TRBV14 and TRBJ1-1; D may be TRBD1 (6 bases). The receptor comes from a human donor in a cohort sampled during active COVID-19. This chain's CDR3 is CASSQAGGGMNTEAFF. CDR3 bases: TGTGCCAGCAGCCAAGCGGGGGGCGGAATGAACACTGAAGCTTTCTTT.